One and the same sample provided the 32 T cell receptor beta chains below, sequenced in a study of shared clonotypes between healthy human individuals. The repertoire was sequenced with immunoSEQ multiplex PCR; TCRdb's copy has only in-frame clones and lacks some. The table shows approximately 2,000,000 clones, with around 93% occurring only once. In the naive CD8 group, cells lacked CD45RO and were positively selected for CCR7, so terminally differentiated effector memory CD45RA+ cells were left out. Sequenced: naive CD8+ T cells from PBMCs. These receptors came from a man younger than 35 in good health. Some clones in this sample may be carry-over from other donors' samples.

The chain recombines TRBV19 with TRBJ2-7, with D possibly being TRBD2 (5 bases). The CDR3 is made up of 15 amino acids. V was cut by 3 bases and J by 2 bases, with 14 bases left in between. Germline values: CDR1 LNHDA, CDR2 SQIVND (reference sequence). Here the CDR3 DNA reads TGTGCCAGTAGTATGGGCCCAGCGGCCACCTACGAGCAGTACTTC. Protein product: CASSMGPAATYEQYF.

The V gene is TRBV7-9, the J gene TRBJ1-2; the D gene is possibly TRBD1 (5 bases). The V and J ends lost 5 bases and 8 bases respectively, with 21 bases between them. CDR1 and CDR2 from the germline V gene are SEHNR and FQNEAQ (reference sequence). This CDR3 has 15 residues. CDR3 protein: CASSHPVGVWEGYTF. The CDR3 DNA sequence: TGTGCCAGCAGCCACCCGGTGGGGGTTTGGGAGGGCTACACCTTC.

This clone occurred a few times. The V call is TRBV13, the J call TRBJ1-2; D is ambiguous. Germline V lookup: CDR1 PRHDT, CDR2 FYEKMQ (reference sequence). CDR3 length: 11 amino acids. V lost 1 base and J 7 bases, leaving 4 bases between the germline ends. The DNA for the CDR3 is TGTGCCAGCAGCTTAGAGGGTGGCTACACCTTC. Its protein is CASSLEGGYTF.

This clone appeared a single time. The V gene is TRBV27, the J gene TRBJ2-5; D might be TRBD2 (6 bases). The CDR3 covers 18 residues. Trimming took 5 bases from V and 5 from J, leaving 27 bases between them. Germline loops: CDR1 MNHEY, CDR2 SMNVEV (reference sequence). The CDR3 reads CASSPPGEESPRLETQYF. The CDR3 coding sequence is TGTGCCAGCAGTCCCCCCGGGGAGGAGTCCCCCCGGCTGGAGACCCAGTACTTC.

This clone came up a few times. V is TRBV7-9 and J is TRBJ2-7, with 10 bases lining up with TRBD1. This CDR3 comprises 13 residues. V was clipped by 4 bases and J by 6 bases; unmatched bases: 3. In germline, CDR1 is SEHNR, CDR2 FQNEAQ (reference sequence). CDR3 nucleotides: TGTGCCAGCAGCTGGGACAGGGGAGGCGAGCAGTACTTC. Translating it yields CASSWDRGGEQYF.

The chain employs TRBV7-9 and TRBJ2-1; 7 positions match TRBD2. The CDR3 extends over 14 amino acids. Per the germline V gene, CDR1 is SEHNR and CDR2 is FQNEAQ (reference sequence). V was pared by 5 bases and J by 14 bases, with 15 bases of the junction left unmatched. CDR3 residues: CASSLEGSGSEEFF. DNA of the CDR3: TGTGCCAGCAGCCTAGAGGGTAGCGGGTCCGAGGAGTTCTTC.

The J gene is TRBJ2-7, the V gene TRBV7-9, with no clear D. Trimming shortened V by 5 bases and J by 0 bases, and 14 bases separated the two germline ends. Per germline, CDR1 SEHNR and CDR2 FQNEAQ (reference sequence). The CDR3 spans 15 residues. In nucleotides, the CDR3 is TGTGCCAGCAGCCCTCCCCACTCTTTCTCCTACGAGCAGTACTTC. Encoded protein: CASSPPHSFSYEQYF.

The V call is TRBV7-9, the J call TRBJ2-2; the match to TRBD1 covers 8 bases. This CDR3 contains 16 residues. The trim removed 1 base at V and 1 base at J, leaving 2 bases unmatched. Germline loops: CDR1 SEHNR, CDR2 FQNEAQ (reference sequence). CDR3 in amino acids: CASSLGTGLNTGELFF. CDR3 DNA: TGTGCCAGCAGCTTAGGGACAGGGTTGAACACCGGGGAGCTGTTTTTT.

This rearrangement joins TRBV9 to TRBJ2-1, with 13 bases identical to TRBD2. V gave up 3 bases and J gave up 3 bases; unmatched junction bases: 6. Germline CDR1 and CDR2: SGDLS and YYNGEE. This CDR3 is 17 amino acids long. Here the CDR3 DNA reads TGTGCCAGCAGCGGAGGACTAGCGGGAGAGGTCTACAATGAGCAGTTCTTC. Protein: CASSGGLAGEVYNEQFF.

The chain has TRBV7-2 and TRBJ2-7; D ambiguous. The CDR3 contains 13 residues. V lost 4 bases to trimming and J lost 6 bases, with 13 bases between them. The germline V gene encodes CDR1 SGHTA and CDR2 FQGNSA. Written as DNA, the CDR3 is TGTGCCAGCAGCTCCCAAACCCCCCTCGAGCAGTACTTC. The encoded protein is CASSSQTPLEQYF.

The genes are TRBV27 and TRBJ2-7; D is possibly TRBD1 (5 bases). Germline-derived CDR1 and CDR2 are MNHEY and SMNVEV (reference sequence). The V end lost 4 bases, the J end lost 1 base, and 8 bases lay between the germline ends. This CDR3 has 13 residues. CDR3 nucleotides: TGTGCCAGCAGTTACGACAGATCCTACGAGCAGTACTTC. Protein product: CASSYDRSYEQYF.

This clone was found once. The V gene is TRBV11-2, the J gene TRBJ2-7, with 12 bases fitting TRBD2. V shed 4 bases and J 2 bases; nucleotides not matched to a gene: 3. Germline CDR1 SGHAT, CDR2 FQNNGV. This CDR3 comprises 15 residues. CDR3 amino acids: CASSSTSGSPYEQYF. Here the CDR3 DNA reads TGTGCCAGCAGCTCGACTAGCGGGAGCCCCTACGAGCAGTACTTC.

The chain has TRBV6-5 and TRBJ1-4, with D perhaps TRBD1 (5 bases). Germline V gene data show CDR1 as MNHEY and CDR2 as SVGAGI. With 1 base removed from V and 2 bases from J, the gap between germline ends came to 11 bases. The CDR3 extends over 16 amino acids. The CDR3 sequence is CASSYYAGGTNEKLFF. The CDR3 DNA reads TGTGCCAGCAGTTACTACGCGGGGGGGACTAATGAAAAACTGTTTTTT.

This rearrangement joins TRBV7-9 to TRBJ2-7; 7 bases fit TRBD1. V lost 5 bases and J lost 3; bases outside the gene matches: 4. The CDR3 is 13 residues long. CDR1 SEHNR and CDR2 FQNEAQ come from the germline V gene (reference sequence). CDR3 nucleotides: TGTGCCAGCAGCACGACAGGGTACTACGAGCAGTACTTC. Protein product: CASSTTGYYEQYF.

This chain links TRBV5-4 with TRBJ2-3; 12 positions match TRBD2. Unmatched junction bases numbered 9, after V lost 0 bases and J lost 4 bases. The germline gives CDR1 SGHNT, CDR2 YYREEE (reference sequence). This CDR3 region has 18 residues. CDR3 DNA sequence: TGTGCCAGCAGCTTGGCCGGGGCTAGCGGGAGGGCCGCAGATACGCAGTATTTT. It yields the protein CASSLAGASGRAADTQYF.

J is TRBJ2-7 and V is TRBV27, with 7 bases matching TRBD2. The germline gives CDR1 MNHEY, CDR2 SMNVEV (reference sequence). CDR3 size: 14 residues. Unmatched junction bases numbered 7, after V lost 6 bases and J lost 2 bases. In nucleotides, the CDR3 is TGTGCCAGCAGCGTTACTAGCGCCGCCTACGAGCAGTACTTC. Its protein product is CASSVTSAAYEQYF.

The CDR3 loop is CATSSDRGPGANVLTF. CDR3 bases: TGTGCCACCAGCAGCGACAGGGGGCCTGGGGCCAACGTCCTGACTTTC. The V gene is TRBV15, the J gene TRBJ2-6, with 10 bases that match TRBD1. The CDR3 has 16 residues. After removal of 3 bases from V and 2 bases from J, the junction contained 1 base not matched to a gene. In germline, CDR1 is LNHNV, CDR2 YYDKDF (reference sequence).

The chain is built from TRBV5-6 and TRBJ2-2, with no clear D. Per the germline V gene, CDR1 is SGHDT and CDR2 is YYEEEE. With 1 base removed from V and 4 bases from J, the gap between germline ends came to 8 bases. This CDR3 comprises 14 residues. Written as DNA, the CDR3 is TGTGCCAGCAGCTTGATTTCTGTCACCGGGGAGCTGTTTTTT. It is translated as CASSLISVTGELFF.

The chain carries TRBV19 and TRBJ1-1, with D perhaps TRBD1 (5 bases). This CDR3 spans 15 amino acids. Per germline, CDR1 LNHDA and CDR2 SQIVND (reference sequence). V lost 2 bases and J lost 1, with 11 bases in between. CDR3 DNA sequence: TGTGCCAGTAGTATATGGGCGGGGGGGAACACTGAAGCTTTCTTT. Its protein is CASSIWAGGNTEAFF.

The gene calls are TRBV28 and TRBJ1-5, with TRBD1 matching 7 bases. The CDR3 loop spans 14 amino acids. V trimming: 8 bases; J trimming: 2 bases; junction bases outside the gene matches: 6. Germline V gene data show CDR1 as MDHEN and CDR2 as SYDVKM. The CDR3 protein is CASGLTGRNQPQHF. Here the CDR3 DNA reads TGTGCCAGCGGGTTGACAGGGCGCAATCAGCCCCAGCATTTT.

V is TRBV7-2 and J is TRBJ2-7; 10 bases align to TRBD1. The junction had 4 bases not matched to a gene; V was cut back by 5 bases and J by 0 bases. CDR1 SGHTA and CDR2 FQGNSA come from the germline V gene. The CDR3 runs to 15 residues. The CDR3 DNA sequence: TGTGCCAGCAGCGAGGGGACAGGGGCCTCCTACGAGCAGTACTTC. Its translation: CASSEGTGASYEQYF. The complete variable domain, with remaining parts taken from reference TRBV7-2 and TRBJ2-7, reads GAGVSQSPSNKVTEKGKDVELRCDPISGHTALYWYRQSLGQGLEFLIYFQGNSAPDKSGLPSDRFSAERTGGSVSTLTIQRTQQEDSAVYLCASSEGTGASYEQYFGPGTRLTVT.

The chain uses TRBV2 and TRBJ2-7; TRBD2 agrees at 7 bases. The germline V gene encodes CDR1 SNHLY and CDR2 FYNNEI. This CDR3 contains 15 residues. J gave up 2 bases and V 3 bases, and 7 bases lay outside the gene matches. DNA for the CDR3: TGTGCCAGCAGTGAGGTAGCGGGCCTTACCTACGAGCAGTACTTC. Translated: CASSEVAGLTYEQYF. The whole variable domain, remainder taken from reference TRBV2 and TRBJ2-7, is EPEVTQTPSHQVTQMGQEVILRCVPISNHLYFYWYRQILGQKVEFLVSFYNNEISEKSEIFDDQFSVERPDGSNFTLKIRSTKLEDSAMYFCASSEVAGLTYEQYFGPGTRLTVT.

In its sample, this clone was seen once. This sequence joins TRBV5-1 and TRBJ2-1; 8 nucleotides agree with TRBD2. This CDR3 has 17 residues. Germline CDR1 and CDR2: SGHRS and YFSETQ. Trimming cost V 0 bases and J 3 bases; bases outside gene matches: 8. CDR3 in amino acids: CASSLVAAGVHYNEQFF. The CDR3 nucleotides read TGCGCCAGCAGCTTGGTTGCAGCGGGAGTACACTACAATGAGCAGTTCTTC.

The rearrangement joins TRBV7-2 to TRBJ1-5, with D possibly matching TRBD1 (6 bases). The CDR3 is 14 amino acids. Germline loops: CDR1 SGHTA, CDR2 FQGNSA. V lost 1 base and J 8 bases, leaving 12 bases between the germline ends. The chain's CDR3 is CASSLVQGREPQHF. DNA for the CDR3: TGTGCCAGCAGCTTAGTCCAGGGGCGGGAGCCCCAGCATTTT.

With respect to this clone: This sample includes further DNA sequences coding for the same CDR3. The rearrangement joins TRBV19 to TRBJ2-7, with D possibly matching TRBD1 (5 bases). The germline V gene encodes CDR1 LNHDA and CDR2 SQIVND (reference sequence). CDR3 length: 13 residues. Trimming removed 5 bases from V and 2 bases from J, with 10 bases in between. CDR3 amino acids: CASSLTATYEQYF. The CDR3 DNA reads TGTGCCAGTAGTTTGACAGCTACCTACGAGCAGTACTTC.

The genes are TRBV11-1 and TRBJ2-7; D gene uncertain. CDR1 SGHAT and CDR2 FQDESV come from the germline V gene (reference sequence). V dropped 1 base and J dropped 6 bases, with 16 bases sitting between them. This CDR3 spans 15 amino acids. CDR3 sequence reads: CASSLELSLGFEQYF. The CDR3 nucleotides read TGTGCCAGCAGCTTAGAGTTGAGCCTGGGTTTCGAGCAGTACTTC.

The chain is built from TRBV5-1 and TRBJ2-7, with unresolved D. Trimming pared 1 base from V and 0 bases from J, leaving 8 bases between. CDR3 length equals 14 residues. Germline V gives CDR1 SGHRS, CDR2 YFSETQ. The CDR3 sequence: CASSLFPDSYEQYF. The CDR3 DNA reads as TGCGCCAGCAGCTTGTTCCCAGACTCCTACGAGCAGTACTTC.

This chain uses TRBV11-2 with TRBJ2-7; TRBD2 might be the D (6 bases). V was shortened by 0 bases and J by 0 bases, with 12 bases between the two germline ends. CDR3 size: 16 residues. In germline, CDR1 is SGHAT, CDR2 FQNNGV. This CDR3 reads CASSLEAGWSSYEQYF. DNA of the CDR3: TGTGCCAGCAGCTTAGAAGCGGGTTGGAGCTCCTACGAGCAGTACTTC.

Of note for this clone: In the same sample, other DNA sequences code for this CDR3. The V and J genes are TRBV4-1 and TRBJ2-7; a possible D gene is TRBD2 (5 bases). CDR3 size: 13 residues. Between the trimmed V and J ends, which lost 1 base and 2 bases, there was a span of 6 bases. Germline-derived CDR1 and CDR2 are MGHRA and YSYEKL. The CDR3: CASSQGGTYEQYF. The CDR3 DNA sequence: TGCGCCAGCAGCCAAGGAGGGACCTACGAGCAGTACTTC.

The genes are TRBV15 and TRBJ2-1; D is unresolved. CDR3 length: 17 residues. Trimming shortened V by 2 bases and J by 0 bases, and 14 bases separated the two germline ends. Germline assignment: CDR1 LNHNV and CDR2 YYDKDF (reference sequence). CDR3 bases: TGTGCCACCAGCAGACCCTCAGACCTACCCTCCTACAATGAGCAGTTCTTC. Translated, it gives CATSRPSDLPSYNEQFF.

This clone was seen just once. The V and J genes are TRBV27 and TRBJ2-2; tentatively, D is TRBD2 (5 bases). Trimming left V 4 bases short and J 8 bases short, with 8 bases between. In germline, CDR1 is MNHEY, CDR2 SMNVEV (reference sequence). This CDR3 has 12 amino acids. The CDR3 sequence: CASSWRMGELFF. The DNA of the CDR3 is TGTGCCAGCAGTTGGAGGATGGGGGAGCTGTTTTTT.

The rearrangement joins TRBV7-9 to TRBJ2-4; D unresolved. Per germline, CDR1 SEHNR and CDR2 FQNEAQ (reference sequence). This CDR3 contains 13 residues. Trimming stripped 5 bases from V and 5 bases from J, with 10 bases between. CDR3 amino acids: CASSDPPENIQYF. DNA of the CDR3: TGTGCCAGCAGCGACCCCCCCGAAAACATTCAGTACTTC.